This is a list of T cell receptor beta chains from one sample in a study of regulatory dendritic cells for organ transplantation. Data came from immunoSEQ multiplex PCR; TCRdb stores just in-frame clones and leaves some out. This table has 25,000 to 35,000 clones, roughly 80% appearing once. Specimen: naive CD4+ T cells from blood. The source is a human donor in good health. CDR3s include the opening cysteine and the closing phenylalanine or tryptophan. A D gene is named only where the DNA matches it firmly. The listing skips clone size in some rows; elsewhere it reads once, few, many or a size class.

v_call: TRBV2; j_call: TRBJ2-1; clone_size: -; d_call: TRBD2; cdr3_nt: TGTGCCAGCAGTCGACTAGCCCAGAGCTCCTACAATGAGCAGTTCTTC; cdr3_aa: CASSRLAQSSYNEQFF
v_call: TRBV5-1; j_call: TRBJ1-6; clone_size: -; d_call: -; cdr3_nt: TGCGCCAGCAGCTTGGAGGGGAAGAATTCACCCCTCCACTTT; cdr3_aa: CASSLEGKNSPLHF
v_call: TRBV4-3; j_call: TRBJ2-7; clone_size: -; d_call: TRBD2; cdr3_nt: TGCGCCAGCAGCCAAGAGCCGGGACTAGCGGGTTACGAGCAGTACTTC; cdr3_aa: CASSQEPGLAGYEQYF
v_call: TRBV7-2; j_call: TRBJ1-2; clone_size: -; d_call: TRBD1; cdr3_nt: TGTGCCAGCAGCTTGACAGGGTCTAACTATGGCTACACCTTC; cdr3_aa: CASSLTGSNYGYTF
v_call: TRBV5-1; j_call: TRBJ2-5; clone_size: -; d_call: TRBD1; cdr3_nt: TGCGCCAGCAGCTTGGACAGGGGAATTCAAGAGACCCAGTACTTC; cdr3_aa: CASSLDRGIQETQYF
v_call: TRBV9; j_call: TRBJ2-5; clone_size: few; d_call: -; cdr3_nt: TGTGCCAGCAGCCCAGTAGCTAATGGAGGAGGGACCCAGTACTTC; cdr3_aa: CASSPVANGGGTQYF
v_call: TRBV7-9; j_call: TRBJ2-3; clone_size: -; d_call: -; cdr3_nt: TGTGCCAGCAGCATGCTACAGGGAGCAGATACGCAGTATTTT; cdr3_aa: CASSMLQGADTQYF
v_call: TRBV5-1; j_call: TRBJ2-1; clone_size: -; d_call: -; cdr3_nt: TGCGCCAGCAGCTTGTATCGCGGGGTCCCCAATGAGCAGTTCTTC; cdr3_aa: CASSLYRGVPNEQFF
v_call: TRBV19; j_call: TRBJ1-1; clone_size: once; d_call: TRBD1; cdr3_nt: TGTGCCAGTAGTACCCAACAGGGGACTGAAGCTTTCTTT; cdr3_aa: CASSTQQGTEAFF
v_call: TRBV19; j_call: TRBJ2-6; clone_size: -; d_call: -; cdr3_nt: TGTGCCAGTAGTTCGACAGTGTCTGGGGCCAACGTCCTGACTTTC; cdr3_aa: CASSSTVSGANVLTF
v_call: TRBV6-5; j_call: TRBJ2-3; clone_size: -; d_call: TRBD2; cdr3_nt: TGTGCCAGCAGTTATAGGGCAACGGGAGGGCCAGATACGCAGTATTTT; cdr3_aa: CASSYRATGGPDTQYF